These 32 T cell receptor beta chains originate from one sample sequenced in a study of PD-1 blockade in classical Hodgkin lymphoma. Profiled with immunoSEQ multiplex PCR; TCRdb holds only in-frame clones, not every one. The data show tens of thousands of clones, more than 80% seen once. The time point was: cycle 4 day 1 (C4D1), after more than five weeks of nivolumab. Each patient relapsed following autologous stem cell transplantation, and prior brentuximab vedotin exposure differed. This specimen consisted of peripheral blood mononuclear cells (PBMCs), obtained before the fourth cycle of nivolumab. The receptors here all came from a human donor with classical Hodgkin lymphoma.

The J gene is TRBJ2-1, the V gene TRBV6-1; TRBD1 might be the D (5 bases). The CDR3 loop spans 14 amino acids. Trimming removed 7 bases from V and 3 bases from J, with 13 bases in between. Germline V gives CDR1 MNHNS, CDR2 SASEGT. CDR3: CASNNDRFYNEQFF. The CDR3, as DNA: TGTGCCAGCAATAACGACAGATTCTACAATGAGCAGTTCTTC.

The chain is built from TRBV5-1 and TRBJ2-7; D uncertain. The CDR3 has 14 residues. Germline CDR1 SGHRS, CDR2 YFSETQ. V gave up 3 bases and J gave up 1 base, with 11 bases separating them. For the CDR3, the DNA is TGCGCCAGCAGCTCGGGTCCCGAGTCCTACGAGCAGTACTTC. Translated: CASSSGPESYEQYF.

The rearrangement links TRBV10-2 to TRBJ2-3; TRBD2 aligns across 10 bases. Per the germline V gene, CDR1 is WSHSY and CDR2 is SAAADI. The CDR3 runs 18 residues. The V gene end was trimmed by 6 bases and the J gene end by 6 bases; junction bases not matched to a gene: 18. The CDR3 nucleotides are TGCGCCAGCAGCGCGATGCGACTAGCGGGCCGGGGTTGGGATACGCAGTATTTT. As protein: CASSAMRLAGRGWDTQYF.

This chain links TRBV19 with TRBJ2-7, with 10 bases lining up with TRBD2. The CDR3 runs to 14 residues. Germline assignment: CDR1 LNHDA and CDR2 SQIVND (reference sequence). J gave up 7 bases and V 5 bases, and 8 bases lay outside the gene matches. CDR3 nucleotide sequence: TGTGCCAGTAGTGGGCTAGCGGGAGTAGGTGAGCAGTACTTC. Its protein is CASSGLAGVGEQYF.

V is TRBV5-4 and J is TRBJ1-1; 9 positions agree with TRBD1. This CDR3 region has 15 residues. Germline-derived CDR1 and CDR2 are SGHNT and YYREEE (reference sequence). The trim removed 4 bases at V and 5 bases at J, leaving 9 bases unmatched. As DNA, the CDR3 is TGTGCCAGCAGCCACCCCTTAGGACAGGGGACTGAAGCTTTCTTT. Translated, it gives CASSHPLGQGTEAFF.

The rearrangement links TRBV5-4 to TRBJ2-1; 10 bases match TRBD2. The CDR3 covers 16 residues. Germline values: CDR1 SGHNT, CDR2 YYREEE (reference sequence). The V gene end was trimmed by 9 bases and the J gene end by 10 bases; junction bases not matched to a gene: 19. CDR3 sequence: CATAVERGTSGKEQFF. CDR3 in DNA: TGTGCCACCGCCGTCGAACGGGGTACTAGCGGGAAGGAGCAGTTCTTC.

The V call is TRBV11-2, the J call TRBJ2-5; the D gene is possibly TRBD1 (6 bases). Trimming cost V 2 bases and J 5 bases, with 15 bases left between them. The CDR3 has 15 amino acids. Germline CDR1 is SGHAT and CDR2 is FQNNGV. The chain's CDR3 is CASSLQQGPQETQYF. The CDR3 DNA is TGTGCCAGCAGCTTACAGCAGGGGCCACAGGAGACCCAGTACTTC.

The chain joins TRBV18 to TRBJ2-2; 7 bases agree with TRBD1. Germline V gene data show CDR1 as KGHSH and CDR2 as LQKENI. CDR3 length equals 16 residues. J lost 3 bases, V lost 1 base, and 5 bases had no gene match. CDR3 region: CASSPRSQGDTGELFF. DNA of the CDR3: TGTGCCAGCTCACCACGTTCGCAGGGGGACACCGGGGAGCTGTTTTTT. The entire variable domain, with the rest obtained from reference TRBV18 and TRBJ2-2, is as follows: NAGVMQNPRHLVRRRGQEARLRCSPMKGHSHVYWYRQLPEEGLKFMVYLQKENIIDESGMPKERFSAEFPKEGPSILRIQQVVRGDSAAYFCASSPRSQGDTGELFFGEGSRLTVL.

This chain joins TRBV6-5 and TRBJ2-7, with TRBD2 matching over 14 bases. The ends lost 6 bases at V and 3 bases at J; junction bases unmatched: 4. Germline assignment: CDR1 MNHEY and CDR2 SVGAGI. The CDR3 runs to 15 residues. The CDR3 DNA reads TGTGCCAGCAGCCCGGGGACTAGCGGGAGCTACGAGCAGTACTTC. Translation: CASSPGTSGSYEQYF.

The rearrangement links TRBV6-5 to TRBJ1-1; 9 bases match TRBD1. The V gene end was trimmed by 7 bases and the J gene end by 6 bases; junction bases not matched to a gene: 9. The CDR3 is 14 amino acids. CDR1 and CDR2 from the germline V gene are MNHEY and SVGAGI. The CDR3 loop reads CASKGGTGTPEAFF. The DNA of the CDR3 is TGTGCCAGCAAGGGGGGGACAGGGACCCCTGAAGCTTTCTTT.

This chain connects TRBV6-4 to TRBJ2-1, with D maybe TRBD2 (6 bases). Germline V gives CDR1 MRHNA, CDR2 SNTAGT. V was pared by 2 bases and J by 3 bases, with 8 bases between. The CDR3 runs to 14 residues. The CDR3 sequence: CASSDVADYNEQFF. Here the CDR3 DNA reads TGTGCCAGCAGTGACGTAGCGGACTACAATGAGCAGTTCTTC.

This CDR3 is CASSLVNNQPQHF. The DNA of the CDR3 is TGTGCCAGCAGCTTGGTAAACAATCAGCCCCAGCATTTT. The chain joins TRBV5-8 to TRBJ1-5; D ambiguous. This CDR3 comprises 13 residues. Germline V gene data show CDR1 as SGHTS and CDR2 as YDEGEE. V lost 0 bases, J lost 3 bases, and 4 bases lay in between. The complete variable domain, with remaining parts taken from reference TRBV5-8 and TRBJ1-5, reads EAGVTQSPTHLIKTRGQQATLRCSPISGHTSVYWYQQALGLGLQFLLWYDEGEERNRGNFPPRFSGRQFPNYSSELNVNALELEDSALYLCASSLVNNQPQHFGDGTRLSIL.

The CDR3 region is CASSPSGREPYEQYF. CDR3 DNA sequence: TGTGCCAGCAGCCCTAGCGGGAGGGAACCCTACGAGCAGTACTTC. The chain links TRBV7-2 to TRBJ2-7, with TRBD2 matching over 12 bases. J was trimmed by 2 bases and V by 5 bases; bases with no gene match: 4. The length of the CDR3 is 15 residues. Per germline, CDR1 SGHTA and CDR2 FQGNSA.

The rearrangement links TRBV4-3 to TRBJ1-2, with D possibly TRBD1 on 6 matching bases. Germline V gene sequence: CDR1 LGHNA, CDR2 YSLEER. Trimming pared 0 bases from V and 4 bases from J, leaving 12 bases between. The CDR3 length is 15 residues. The CDR3 here is CASSQDSQGPYGYTF. The DNA for the CDR3 is TGCGCCAGCAGCCAAGACTCCCAGGGGCCCTATGGCTACACCTTC.

The rearrangement links TRBV6-1 to TRBJ2-7; either TRBD1 or TRBD2 may fit D (5 bases each). Per germline, CDR1 MNHNS and CDR2 SASEGT. V lost 5 bases and J 2 bases, leaving 16 bases between the germline ends. CDR3 size: 15 residues. The CDR3 DNA reads TGTGCCAGCAGTAGGGACCGGACGCCTACCTACGAGCAGTACTTC. As protein: CASSRDRTPTYEQYF.

This clone was recorded only once. This chain uses TRBV7-6 with TRBJ1-5; D ambiguous. This CDR3 region has 12 residues. V was clipped by 2 bases and J by 4 bases, with 3 bases between them. CDR1 is SGHVS and CDR2 is FNYEAQ in the germline V gene. The CDR3 DNA reads as TGTGCCAGCAGCTTACTAAATCAGCCCCAGCATTTT. As protein: CASSLLNQPQHF.

This clone was counted a single time. The V and J genes are TRBV5-1 and TRBJ1-6; possible D gene TRBD1, 6 bases. The V end was cut by 4 bases, the J end by 10 bases, with 15 bases between. The CDR3 totals 14 residues. The germline V gene encodes CDR1 SGHRS and CDR2 YFSETQ. This CDR3 reads CASSNGQLESPLHF. CDR3 sequence (DNA): TGCGCCAGCAGCAACGGACAGCTGGAATCACCCCTCCACTTT. Complete variable domain (other parts from reference TRBV5-1 and TRBJ1-6): KAGVTQTPRYLIKTRGQQVTLSCSPISGHRSVSWYQQTPGQGLQFLFEYFSETQRNKGNFPGRFSGRQFSNSRSEMNVSTLELGDSALYLCASSNGQLESPLHFGNGTRLTVT.

DNA of the CDR3: TGCGCCAGCAGCTTGGAGATTTTGGGCAGCGGGGAGCTGTTTTTT. This gives the protein CASSLEILGSGELFF. The chain employs TRBV5-1 and TRBJ2-2; D unclear. The CDR3 is 15 amino acids. Germline CDR1 is SGHRS and CDR2 is YFSETQ. Between the trimmed V and J ends, which lost 0 bases and 7 bases, there was a span of 13 bases.

The chain uses TRBV9 and TRBJ2-7; maybe TRBD1 (6 bases). Germline V gene lookup returns CDR1 SGDLS and CDR2 YYNGEE. V was trimmed by 0 bases and J by 1 base, leaving 8 bases between them. This CDR3 spans 14 amino acids. The CDR3 loop is CASSVDGTSYEQYF. The CDR3, as DNA: TGTGCCAGCAGCGTAGACGGGACATCCTACGAGCAGTACTTC.

V is TRBV7-9 and J is TRBJ1-5; no definite D call. This CDR3 has 14 amino acids. Germline values: CDR1 SEHNR, CDR2 FQNEAQ (reference sequence). The V end lost 5 bases, the J end lost 4 bases, and 12 bases lay between the germline ends. The CDR3 nucleotides read TGTGCCAGCAGCCCCCTGGCTCCAAATCAGCCCCAGCATTTT. It is translated as CASSPLAPNQPQHF. Supplemented by reference TRBV7-9 and TRBJ1-5, the full variable domain reads DTGVSQNPRHKITKRGQNVTFRCDPISEHNRLYWYRQTLGQGPEFLTYFQNEAQLEKSRLLSDRFSAERPKGSFSTLEIQRTEQGDSAMYLCASSPLAPNQPQHFGDGTRLSIL.

The rearrangement uses TRBV27 and TRBJ2-1; TRBD2 might be the D (5 bases). Deletions cut 5 bases from V and 2 bases from J, with 13 bases between. From germline, CDR1 is MNHEY and CDR2 SMNVEV (reference sequence). This CDR3 spans 15 amino acids. The CDR3 sequence is CASSLTSLAYNEQFF. In DNA form, the CDR3 reads TGTGCCAGCAGTCTCACCTCACTAGCCTACAATGAGCAGTTCTTC.

The J gene is TRBJ2-7, the V gene TRBV12-1. TRBV12-1 is marked as a pseudogene. The CDR3 consists of 14 residues. CDR3 sequence reads: CASSPGAPSYEQYF. CDR3 sequence (DNA): TGTGCCAGCAGCCCCGGGGCGCCGAGTTACGAGCAGTACTTC.

The chain couples TRBV29-1 to TRBJ2-3; either TRBD1 or TRBD2 may supply D (6 bases each). In germline, CDR1 is SQVTM, CDR2 ANQGSEA. This CDR3 has 16 residues. V was trimmed by 6 bases and J by 6 bases, leaving 25 bases between them. The CDR3, as DNA: TGCAGCGTCGACCGACATACAGGGACGGGAGTCGATACGCAGTATTTT. Encoded protein: CSVDRHTGTGVDTQYF.

The CDR3 sequence is CASGALRDSSQETQYF. Written as DNA, the CDR3 is TGTGCCAGCGGGGCCCTGCGGGACAGCAGCCAAGAGACCCAGTACTTC. The gene calls are TRBV7-6 and TRBJ2-5; a possible D gene is TRBD1 (7 bases). Germline values: CDR1 SGHVS, CDR2 FNYEAQ. This CDR3 has 16 amino acids. The germline V and J ends were trimmed by 8 bases and 1 base, with 20 bases remaining between them.

The genes are TRBV21-1 and TRBJ2-3; the table's D call of TRBD2 was not tested on the DNA. TRBV21-1 is listed as a pseudogene. This CDR3 region has 19 residues. The CDR3: CASSKARGEGGMSTDTQYF. The CDR3 DNA reads as TGTGCCAGCAGCAAAGCCCGAGGGGAGGGTGGGATGAGCACAGATACGCAGTATTTT.

With respect to this clone: Other DNA sequences in this sample translate to the same CDR3. The chain employs TRBV2 and TRBJ2-3; D uncertain. The CDR3 covers 13 residues. The V end was cut by 5 bases, the J end by 1 base, with 7 bases between. Germline loops: CDR1 SNHLY, CDR2 FYNNEI. The CDR3 DNA reads as TGTGCCAGCAGTTTGGCGGGCACAGATACGCAGTATTTT. Translation gives CASSLAGTDTQYF.

The V gene is TRBV28, the J gene TRBJ2-2; a weak D match, TRBD2 (6 bases). With 2 bases removed from V and 5 bases from J, the gap between germline ends came to 9 bases. This CDR3 has 14 amino acids. Germline CDR1 reads MDHEN; CDR2 reads SYDVKM. CDR3 loop: CASSLEGTTGELFF. CDR3 coding DNA: TGTGCCAGCAGTTTAGAGGGGACTACCGGGGAGCTGTTTTTT.

The gene calls are TRBV9 and TRBJ1-4, with D unresolved. The ends were cut back, 0 bases at V and 3 bases at J, with 6 bases in the middle. The CDR3 totals 14 residues. Germline assignment: CDR1 SGDLS and CDR2 YYNGEE. The CDR3 DNA follows: TGTGCCAGCAGCGTAGAAGCTGCTAATGAAAAACTGTTTTTT. This encodes CASSVEAANEKLFF.

This clone was recorded only once. This sequence joins TRBV5-4 and TRBJ2-1; 7 bases agree with TRBD2. With 4 bases clipped from V and 8 bases from J, the junction kept 6 bases outside the gene matches. CDR1 and CDR2 from the germline V gene are SGHNT and YYREEE (reference sequence). The CDR3 is 13 amino acids. The CDR3 coding sequence is TGTGCCAGCAGCATACCGACTAGCTATGAGCAGTTCTTC. Translation gives CASSIPTSYEQFF.

The chain couples TRBV19 to TRBJ2-1; TRBD2 aligns across 11 bases. The CDR3 consists of 16 residues. Germline V CDR1 and CDR2: LNHDA, SQIVND (reference sequence). The trim removed 4 bases at V and 4 bases at J, leaving 6 bases unmatched. CDR3 sequence: CASSSQGLAVYNEQFF. The CDR3 DNA sequence: TGTGCCAGTAGTAGTCAGGGACTAGCGGTATACAATGAGCAGTTCTTC.

This clone was observed a handful of times. V is TRBV6-1 and J is TRBJ2-7, with TRBD1 as a possible D gene (8 bases). CDR3 length equals 14 residues. Germline values: CDR1 MNHNS, CDR2 SASEGT. V was trimmed by 8 bases and J by 6 bases, leaving 20 bases between them. The CDR3 bases are TGTGCCAGCCGACCGGTGGACAGGGAGGGCGAGCAGTACTTC. Protein product: CASRPVDREGEQYF.

V and J are TRBV11-3 and TRBJ2-1; possibly TRBD1 for D (5 bases). The CDR3 is made up of 13 amino acids. Per the germline V gene, CDR1 is SGHNT and CDR2 is YENEEA. V lost 5 bases and J lost 6, with 11 bases in between. The CDR3 DNA sequence: TGTGCCAGCAGCCTGGGGCTATCCAATGAGCAGTTCTTC. It specifies CASSLGLSNEQFF.